This T cell receptor beta chain was sequenced during a study of HIV-infected patients and healthy controls. One entry per CDR3 protein results from TCRdb running MiXCR on the 5' RACE reads. The repertoire holds about 17,000 distinct CDR3 sequences, with around 15% as singletons. The clonotype originates from a human donor in good health. The specimen sequenced was CD8+ T cells from blood.

CDR3 amino acids: CAMGGDQPQHF. Written as DNA, the CDR3 is TGTGCCATGGGGGGGGATCAGCCCCAGCATTTT. The chain has TRBV6-1 and TRBJ1-5, with D possibly TRBD1 on 5 matching bases. From germline, CDR1 is MNHNS and CDR2 SASEGT. The CDR3 runs to 11 residues. Trimming left V 10 bases short and J 5 bases short, with 9 bases between.